This T cell receptor beta chain was recovered during a study of response to subunit inactivated influenza vaccine. TCRdb reprocessed the RT-PCR reads via MiXCR and lists one record per CDR3 protein. The sample includes just under 550,000 distinct CDR3 sequences, roughly 25% of them seen just once. This CDR3 has 15 residues. V was clipped by 0 bases and J by 0 bases, with 9 bases between them. CDR1 is LNHNV, CDR2 YYDKDF, per germline (reference sequence). The sample was also linked to a second study, of T cells expressing NK-cell markers. Per that study: It was by 5'RACE template switching with UMIs that TCR beta cDNA was made. Also leading the CD3+CD56-NKG2C+ fraction in a few donors were these clonotypes.

Sequencing was performed on CD4+ T cells sorted from PBMCs, taken 11 to 12 days after vaccination. The chain has TRBV15 and TRBJ2-7; no firm D call. The TCR originated in a man aged 50 or older who received an inactivated influenza vaccine. The CDR3: CATSRDRQFSYEQYF. DNA for the CDR3: TGTGCCACCAGCAGAGATCGGCAGTTCTCCTACGAGCAGTACTTC.